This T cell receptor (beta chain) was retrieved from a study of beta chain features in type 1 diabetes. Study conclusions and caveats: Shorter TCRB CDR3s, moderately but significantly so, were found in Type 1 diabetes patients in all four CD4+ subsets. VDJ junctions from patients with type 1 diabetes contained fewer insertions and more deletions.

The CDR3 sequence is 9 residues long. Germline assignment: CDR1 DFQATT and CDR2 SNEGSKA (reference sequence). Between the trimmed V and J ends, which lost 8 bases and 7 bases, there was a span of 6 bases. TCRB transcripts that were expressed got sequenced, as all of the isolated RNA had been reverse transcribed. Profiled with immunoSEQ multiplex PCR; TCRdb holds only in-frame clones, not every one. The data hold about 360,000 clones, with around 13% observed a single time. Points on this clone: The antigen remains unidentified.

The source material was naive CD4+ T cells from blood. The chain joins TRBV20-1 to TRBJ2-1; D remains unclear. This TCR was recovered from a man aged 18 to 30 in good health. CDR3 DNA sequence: TGCAGTCCCATGAATGAGCAGTTCTTC. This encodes CSPMNEQFF.